These T cell receptor beta chains were read from a single sample in a study of T cell responses to AZD1222 COVID-19 vaccine. The method was immunoSEQ multiplex PCR; TCRdb's version includes in-frame clones alone and lacks a portion of them. The sample shows about 110,000 clones, roughly nine tenths of them seen only once. The sequencing used peripheral blood, collected on day 0 of AZD1222 vaccination. Receptors were obtained from an adult in good health. CDR3s include the opening cysteine and the closing phenylalanine or tryptophan. D genes are given only for firm matches. Clone size appears in some rows only: once, few, many, or a class for an expanded clone.

j_call: TRBJ1-6
d_call: NA
clone_size: NA
v_call: TRBV6-2/TRBV6-3
cdr3_nt: TGTGCCAGCAGTTACGCGGATTTTCGGTATAGTTCACCCCTCCACTTT
cdr3_aa: CASSYADFRYSSPLHF

j_call: TRBJ2-3
d_call: NA
clone_size: NA
v_call: TRBV7-2
cdr3_nt: TGTGCCAGCAGCTTAGAGGGAATCCCAGATACGCAGTATTTT
cdr3_aa: CASSLEGIPDTQYF

j_call: TRBJ1-4
d_call: NA
clone_size: NA
v_call: TRBV13
cdr3_nt: TGTGCCAGCAGCTTTGGGGCGGAAAAACTGTTTTTT
cdr3_aa: CASSFGAEKLFF

j_call: TRBJ1-1
d_call: TRBD1
clone_size: few
v_call: TRBV6-5
cdr3_nt: TGTGCCAGCAGTTCAGGGGGGTCGGGGAACGAAGCTTTCTTT
cdr3_aa: CASSSGGSGNEAFF

j_call: TRBJ2-7
d_call: NA
clone_size: NA
v_call: TRBV7-9
cdr3_nt: TGTGCCAGCAGCTTAGGGCCAGGGATCTCCTACGAGCAGTACTTC
cdr3_aa: CASSLGPGISYEQYF

j_call: TRBJ1-1
d_call: NA
clone_size: NA
v_call: TRBV7-3
cdr3_nt: TGTGCCAGCAGCTTAACAGGAAACACTGAAGCTTTCTTT
cdr3_aa: CASSLTGNTEAFF

j_call: TRBJ2-1
d_call: NA
clone_size: NA
v_call: TRBV7-6
cdr3_nt: TGTGCCAGCAGCTTATGGCATGAGCAGTTCTTC
cdr3_aa: CASSLWHEQFF

j_call: TRBJ1-6
d_call: NA
clone_size: NA
v_call: TRBV7-2
cdr3_nt: TGTGCCAGCAGCCCTCGCCAGGGGACTAATTCACCCCTCCACTTT
cdr3_aa: CASSPRQGTNSPLHF

j_call: TRBJ2-7
d_call: TRBD1
clone_size: NA
v_call: TRBV19
cdr3_nt: TGTGCCAGTAGTTCCCGGGACAGTCCTTACGAGCAGTACTTC
cdr3_aa: CASSSRDSPYEQYF

j_call: TRBJ2-4
d_call: TRBD1
clone_size: NA
v_call: TRBV7-2
cdr3_nt: TGTGCCAGCAGCTTAGGGGACAGAAACATTCAGTACTTC
cdr3_aa: CASSLGDRNIQYF

j_call: TRBJ2-3
d_call: NA
clone_size: NA
v_call: TRBV6-5
cdr3_nt: TGTGCCAGTTCCCCAGGGCCGAGCACAGATACGCAGTATTTT
cdr3_aa: CASSPGPSTDTQYF

j_call: TRBJ2-3
d_call: TRBD2
clone_size: NA
v_call: TRBV24-1
cdr3_nt: TGTGCCACCAGTGACTCCGCGGCGGGGGGGTTAGATACGCAGTATTTT
cdr3_aa: CATSDSAAGGLDTQYF

j_call: TRBJ1-2
d_call: NA
clone_size: NA
v_call: TRBV9
cdr3_nt: TGTGCCAGCAGCGTAGACGCCAACTATGGCTACACCTTC
cdr3_aa: CASSVDANYGYTF

j_call: TRBJ1-2
d_call: TRBD1
clone_size: NA
v_call: TRBV10-2
cdr3_nt: TGCGCCAGCAGCATGACCGGGACAGGGGAGGGCTATGGCTACACCTTC
cdr3_aa: CASSMTGTGEGYGYTF

j_call: TRBJ1-2
d_call: NA
clone_size: NA
v_call: TRBV4-3
cdr3_nt: TGCGCCAGCAGCCAAGCCGGGACGCTAAATGGCTACACCTTC
cdr3_aa: CASSQAGTLNGYTF

j_call: TRBJ1-2
d_call: TRBD1
clone_size: NA
v_call: TRBV19
cdr3_nt: TGTGCCAGTAGTCTCCGGACAGGGAACTATGGCTACACCTTC
cdr3_aa: CASSLRTGNYGYTF

j_call: TRBJ2-7
d_call: TRBD1
clone_size: NA
v_call: TRBV6-2/TRBV6-3
cdr3_nt: TGTGCCAGCAGTTCCGGACAGGGGGCCTCCTACGAGCAGTACTTC
cdr3_aa: CASSSGQGASYEQYF

j_call: TRBJ1-2
d_call: TRBD1
clone_size: NA
v_call: TRBV28
cdr3_nt: TGTGCCAGCAGAGGACAGGGGACAGCAATGAACTATGGCTACACCTTC
cdr3_aa: CASRGQGTAMNYGYTF

j_call: TRBJ1-6
d_call: NA
clone_size: once
v_call: TRBV5-6
cdr3_nt: TGTGCCAGCAGCTTGGGGACAGTCTATAATTCACCCCTCCACTTT
cdr3_aa: CASSLGTVYNSPLHF

j_call: TRBJ1-3
d_call: NA
clone_size: NA
v_call: TRBV7-8
cdr3_nt: TGTGCCAGCAGCAACAGAAACACCATATATTTT
cdr3_aa: CASSNRNTIYF

j_call: TRBJ1-2
d_call: NA
clone_size: NA
v_call: TRBV21-1
cdr3_nt: TGTGCCTGCCCAGGACAGGGGAAAGGCTACACCTTC
cdr3_aa: CACPGQGKGYTF

j_call: TRBJ1-1
d_call: NA
clone_size: once
v_call: TRBV3-1/TRBV3-2
cdr3_nt: TGTGCCAGCAGCCAAGAGCGGGAGGTTACTGAAGCTTTCTTT
cdr3_aa: CASSQEREVTEAFF

j_call: TRBJ2-3
d_call: NA
clone_size: NA
v_call: TRBV4-2
cdr3_nt: TGTGCCAGCAGCCTCTTAGCTGGTAGCACAGATACGCAGTATTTT
cdr3_aa: CASSLLAGSTDTQYF

j_call: TRBJ1-3
d_call: NA
clone_size: NA
v_call: TRBV11-2
cdr3_nt: TGTGCCAGCAGCTTAATTCTCGTTGGCCAGGGAGGTGGAAACACCATATATTTT
cdr3_aa: CASSLILVGQGGGNTIYF

j_call: TRBJ2-5
d_call: TRBD1
clone_size: NA
v_call: TRBV9
cdr3_nt: TGTGCCAGCAGCGAAGGACAGGCCCGGGAGACCCAGTACTTC
cdr3_aa: CASSEGQARETQYF

j_call: TRBJ2-1
d_call: TRBD2
clone_size: once
v_call: TRBV7-3
cdr3_nt: TGTGCCAGCAGCCGACTCCCGGGACTAGCGGGGACTTACAATGAGCAGTTCTTC
cdr3_aa: CASSRLPGLAGTYNEQFF

j_call: TRBJ1-2
d_call: TRBD1
clone_size: NA
v_call: TRBV5-1
cdr3_nt: TGCGCCAGCAGCCTCGGACAGGGGGCCGTAGTTGGCTACACCTTC
cdr3_aa: CASSLGQGAVVGYTF

j_call: TRBJ2-2
d_call: TRBD1
clone_size: NA
v_call: TRBV30
cdr3_nt: TGTGCCTTCCGGGACAGGGGTAGAGGCGGGGAGCTGTTTTTT
cdr3_aa: CAFRDRGRGGELFF

j_call: TRBJ2-1
d_call: NA
clone_size: NA
v_call: TRBV6-1
cdr3_nt: TGTGCCAGCAGTGATTGGCAGGGGGGATACAATGAGCAGTTCTTC
cdr3_aa: CASSDWQGGYNEQFF

j_call: TRBJ1-4
d_call: TRBD1
clone_size: NA
v_call: TRBV7-9
cdr3_nt: TGTGCCAGCAGCCCCAGCATGGACAGGGGTGAAAAACTGTTTTTT
cdr3_aa: CASSPSMDRGEKLFF

j_call: TRBJ2-4
d_call: NA
clone_size: once
v_call: TRBV3-1/TRBV3-2
cdr3_nt: TGTGCCAGCAGCCAGGGGGCAGGCCGAGCCCAAAACATTCAGTACTTC
cdr3_aa: CASSQGAGRAQNIQYF

j_call: TRBJ1-5
d_call: TRBD1
clone_size: NA
v_call: TRBV29-1
cdr3_nt: TGCAGCGTTAGCAACTCAGGGGGCGGTCAGCCCCAGCATTTT
cdr3_aa: CSVSNSGGGQPQHF

j_call: TRBJ1-1
d_call: NA
clone_size: NA
v_call: TRBV7-9
cdr3_nt: TGTGCCAGCAGCTTACAAGTGAACACTGAAGCTTTCTTT
cdr3_aa: CASSLQVNTEAFF

j_call: TRBJ2-1
d_call: NA
clone_size: NA
v_call: TRBV19
cdr3_nt: TGTGCCAGTAGTAGCCAGGGGGGGAGCTCCTACAATGAGCAGTTCTTC
cdr3_aa: CASSSQGGSSYNEQFF

j_call: TRBJ2-3
d_call: TRBD1
clone_size: NA
v_call: TRBV2
cdr3_nt: TGTGCCAGCAGGGTTCCACGGGACAGGGGGCGGACAGATACGCAGTATTTT
cdr3_aa: CASRVPRDRGRTDTQYF

j_call: TRBJ1-1
d_call: TRBD1
clone_size: NA
v_call: TRBV4-2
cdr3_nt: TGTGCCAGCAGCCAGGACAGGGGGTTGAACACTGAAGCTTTCTTT
cdr3_aa: CASSQDRGLNTEAFF